The 4 T cell receptor beta chains below all came from one sample that was sequenced in a study of T-cell reconstitution after alpha-beta-depleted transplantation in children (TCRdb year 2016). Receptors were amplified or captured by PCR. TCRdb shows the sequencer as Illumina HiSeq 2500. Molecular barcoding was employed in the preparation of TCR libraries, with unique molecular identifiers being used to normalize TCRbeta repertoire quantification. The public reads were reanalyzed by TCRdb: fastp trimming at Q25, MiXCR alignment, in-frame beta chains only. Rows with one shared CDR3 protein collapse into an entry with the most common genes and DNA. The sample has roughly 310,000 distinct CDR3 sequences on record, 23% of them singletons. The ten largest clones represent roughly 9.8% of the sample. This specimen's treatment or condition label, interpreted: allogeneic hematopoietic cell transplantation with graft depleted of TCRalphabeta T cells and CD19 B cells.

Sequenced material: PBMCs, mostly from graft donor cells, taken 180 days after TCRalphabeta/CD19-depleted stem cell transplant. The receptor source for this set is a male patient aged 5 to 17 who had a stem cell transplant for acute lymphoblastic leukemia, so the T cells may come from the graft donor.

The chain uses TRBV12-3 or TRBV12-4 and TRBJ1-5; D perhaps matches TRBD1 (6 bases). The length of the CDR3 is 15 residues. Trimming removed 7 bases from V and 11 bases from J, with 24 bases in between. CDR3 nucleotide sequence: TGTGCCAGCACCCTGGTGGGGGCAGTGGGTACGGCCCAGCATTTT. Protein: CASTLVGAVGTAQHF.

V gene TRBV27 combines with J gene TRBJ2-3, with D possibly matching TRBD2 (5 bases). The CDR3 spans 14 residues. Germline V lookup: CDR1 MNHEY, CDR2 SMNVEV (reference sequence). The V and J ends lost 2 bases and 6 bases respectively, with 12 bases between them. This chain's CDR3 is CASSLLVLADTQYF. The CDR3 region has the DNA TGTGCCAGCAGTTTACTAGTTTTAGCGGATACGCAGTATTTT.

Only a few counts were recorded for this clonotype. The chain joins TRBV12-3 or TRBV12-4 to TRBJ2-5; weak D call: TRBD1 (6 bases). CDR3 length: 15 residues. Trimming shortened V by 3 bases and J by 3 bases, and 14 bases separated the two germline ends. CDR3 sequence (DNA): TGTGCCAGCAGTTTTGGGACATTCCTCGAAGAGACCCAGTACTTC. It specifies CASSFGTFLEETQYF.

This clonotype turned up a few times. V usage is TRBV29-1 and J usage is TRBJ2-1; TRBD1 agrees at 8 bases. Looked up from germline, CDR1 is SQVTM and CDR2 is ANQGSEA. The CDR3 runs 11 residues. Germline trimming cut 7 bases from V and 6 bases from J; bases unmatched to any gene: 2. CDR3 residues: CSARGLNEQFF. Written as DNA, the CDR3 is TGCAGCGCCAGGGGGCTCAATGAGCAGTTCTTC.